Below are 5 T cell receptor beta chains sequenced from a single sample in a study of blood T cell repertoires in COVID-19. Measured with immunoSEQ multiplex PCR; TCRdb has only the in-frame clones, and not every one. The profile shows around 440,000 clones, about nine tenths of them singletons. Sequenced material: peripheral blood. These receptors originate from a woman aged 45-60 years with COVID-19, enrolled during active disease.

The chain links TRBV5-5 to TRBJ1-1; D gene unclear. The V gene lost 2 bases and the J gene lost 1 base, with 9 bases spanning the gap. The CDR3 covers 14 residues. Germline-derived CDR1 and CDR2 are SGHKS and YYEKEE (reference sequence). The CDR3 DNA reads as TGTGCCAGCAGCTTACGGGCGGGGAACACTGAAGCTTTCTTT. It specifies CASSLRAGNTEAFF.

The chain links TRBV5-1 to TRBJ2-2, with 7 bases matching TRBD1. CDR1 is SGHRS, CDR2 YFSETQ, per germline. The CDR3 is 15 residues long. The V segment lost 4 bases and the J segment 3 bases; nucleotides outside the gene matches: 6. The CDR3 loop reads CASSQGDTYTGELFF. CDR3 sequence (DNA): TGCGCCAGCAGCCAGGGGGACACCTACACCGGGGAGCTGTTTTTT.

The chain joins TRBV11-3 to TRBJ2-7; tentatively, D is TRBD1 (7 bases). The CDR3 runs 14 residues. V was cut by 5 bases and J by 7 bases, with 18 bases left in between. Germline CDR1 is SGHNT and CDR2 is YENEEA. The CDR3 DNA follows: TGTGCCAGCAGCGGGGGGACAGCCCCTTGGGAGCAGTACTTC. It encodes CASSGGTAPWEQYF.

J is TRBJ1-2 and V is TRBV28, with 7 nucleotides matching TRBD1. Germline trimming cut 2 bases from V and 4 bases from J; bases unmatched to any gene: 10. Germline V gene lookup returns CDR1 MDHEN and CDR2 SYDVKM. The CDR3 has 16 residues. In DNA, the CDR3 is TGTGCCAGCAGTTTAGTTCGAGGGGGCGACTTCTATGGCTACACCTTC. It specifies CASSLVRGGDFYGYTF.

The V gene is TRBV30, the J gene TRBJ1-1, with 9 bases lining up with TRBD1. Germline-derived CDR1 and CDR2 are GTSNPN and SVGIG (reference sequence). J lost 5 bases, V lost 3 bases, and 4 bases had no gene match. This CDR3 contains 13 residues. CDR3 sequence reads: CAWRVQGATEAFF. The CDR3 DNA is TGTGCCTGGAGGGTACAGGGGGCGACTGAAGCTTTCTTT. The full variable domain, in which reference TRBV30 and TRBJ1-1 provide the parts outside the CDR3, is SQTIHQWPATLVQPVGSPLSLECTVEGTSNPNLYWYRQAAGRGLQLLFYSVGIGQISSEVPQNLSASRPQDRQFILSSKKLLLSDSGFYLCAWRVQGATEAFFGQGTRLTVV.